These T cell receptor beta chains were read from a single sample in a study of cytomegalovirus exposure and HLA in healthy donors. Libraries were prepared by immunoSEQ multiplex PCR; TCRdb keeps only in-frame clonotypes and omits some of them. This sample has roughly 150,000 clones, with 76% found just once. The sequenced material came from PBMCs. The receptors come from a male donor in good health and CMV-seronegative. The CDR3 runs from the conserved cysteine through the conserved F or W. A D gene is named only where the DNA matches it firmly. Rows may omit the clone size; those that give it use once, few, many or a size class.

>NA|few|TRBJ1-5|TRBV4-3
CASSQDRGLGNQPQHF
TGCGCCAGCAGCCAAGATCGGGGACTAGGGAATCAGCCCCAGCATTTT
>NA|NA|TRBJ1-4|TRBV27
CASSLYRSATNEKLFF
TGTGCCAGCAGTCTCTACAGGAGTGCAACTAATGAAAAACTGTTTTTT
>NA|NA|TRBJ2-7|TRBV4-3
CASSQDPSSYEQYF
TGCGCCAGCAGCCAAGATCCGAGCTCCTACGAGCAGTACTTC
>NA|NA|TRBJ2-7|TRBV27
CASMSGDSFAYEQYF
TGTGCCAGTATGTCGGGGGACAGCTTTGCCTACGAGCAGTACTTC
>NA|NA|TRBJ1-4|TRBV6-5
CASSSVTGNEKLFF
TGTGCCAGCAGTTCCGTTACAGGGAATGAAAAACTGTTTTTT
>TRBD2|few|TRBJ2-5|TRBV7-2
CASSPGGGRETQYF
TGTGCCAGCAGCCCCGGGGGGGGCCGGGAGACCCAGTACTTC
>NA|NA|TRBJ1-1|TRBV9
CASSVVYSAGEAFF
TGTGCCAGCAGCGTAGTGTACTCGGCAGGGGAAGCTTTCTTT
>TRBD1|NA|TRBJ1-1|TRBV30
CAWEKGQGNTEAFF
TGTGCCTGGGAAAAGGGACAGGGGAACACTGAAGCTTTCTTT
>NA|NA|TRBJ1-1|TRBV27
CASSFLGRPNTEAFF
TGTGCCAGCAGTTTTTTGGGCAGGCCCAACACTGAAGCTTTCTTT
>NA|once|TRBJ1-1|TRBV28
CASSLRGPDSEAFF
TGTGCCAGCAGTTTAAGAGGCCCGGACAGTGAAGCTTTCTTT
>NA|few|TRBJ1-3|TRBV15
CATSRAPLGNTIYF
TGTGCCACCAGCAGAGCCCCTCTAGGAAACACCATATATTTT
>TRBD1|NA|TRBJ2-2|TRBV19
CASSVTGGTGELFF
TGTGCCAGTAGTGTCACAGGGGGCACCGGGGAGCTGTTTTTT
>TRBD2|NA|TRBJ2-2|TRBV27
CASSLGTSGTGELFF
TGTGCCAGCAGTTTGGGGACTAGCGGTACCGGGGAGCTGTTTTTT
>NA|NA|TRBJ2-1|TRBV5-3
CARSFLVAYNEQFF
TGTGCCAGAAGCTTTCTAGTAGCCTACAATGAGCAGTTCTTC
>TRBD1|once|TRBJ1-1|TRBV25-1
CASSESGSGGGAFF
TGTGCCAGCAGTGAATCGGGGTCAGGGGGCGGGGCTTTCTTT
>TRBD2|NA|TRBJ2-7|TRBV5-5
CASSLFPGGSGEQYF
TGTGCCAGCAGCTTGTTTCCTGGCGGGAGCGGCGAGCAGTACTTC
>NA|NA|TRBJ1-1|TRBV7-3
CASSLRENTEAFF
TGTGCCAGCAGCTTACGAGAGAACACTGAAGCTTTCTTT
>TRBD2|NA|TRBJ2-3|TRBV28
CASSKGLFTDTQYF
TGTGCCAGCAGTAAGGGACTATTCACAGATACGCAGTATTTT
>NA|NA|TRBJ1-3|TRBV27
CASSSLTSVSGNTIYF
TGTGCCAGCAGTTCACTGACATCGGTCTCTGGAAACACCATATATTTT
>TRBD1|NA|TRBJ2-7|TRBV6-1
CASSDWAGQGAYEQYF
TGTGCCAGCAGTGATTGGGCCGGACAGGGGGCCTACGAGCAGTACTTC
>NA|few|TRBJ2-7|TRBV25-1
CASSELGDVGGSSYEQYF
TGTGCCAGCAGTGAATTGGGGGACGTGGGGGGAAGCTCCTACGAGCAGTACTTC
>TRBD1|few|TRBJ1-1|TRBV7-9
CASSLDPGGTEAFF
TGTGCCAGCAGCTTAGACCCAGGGGGCACTGAAGCTTTCTTT
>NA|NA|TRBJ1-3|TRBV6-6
CASSYDSDSGNTIYF
TGTGCCAGCAGTTACGACAGCGACTCTGGAAACACCATATATTTT
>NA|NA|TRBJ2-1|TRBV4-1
CASSQVEGDEQFF
TGCGCCAGCAGCCAAGTCGAGGGGGATGAGCAGTTCTTC
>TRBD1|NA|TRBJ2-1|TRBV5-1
CASSPDRVTYNEQFF
TGCGCCAGCAGCCCGGACAGGGTGACCTACAATGAGCAGTTCTTC
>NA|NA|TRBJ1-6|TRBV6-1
CASNPDTRRNSPLHF
TGTGCCAGCAACCCGGACACCCGTCGAAATTCACCCCTCCACTTT
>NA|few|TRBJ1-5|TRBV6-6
CASSSQQGLSNQPQHF
TGTGCCAGCAGTTCTCAACAGGGTCTGAGCAATCAGCCCCAGCATTTT
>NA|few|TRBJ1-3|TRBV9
CASSVAAQGANTIYF
TGTGCCAGCAGCGTAGCCGCCCAGGGTGCCAACACCATATATTTT
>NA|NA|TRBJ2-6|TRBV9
CASSVLGGAGANVLTF
TGTGCCAGCAGCGTCCTCGGGGGAGCTGGGGCCAACGTCCTGACTTTC
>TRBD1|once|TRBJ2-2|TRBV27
CASRPRTGPTGELFF
TGTGCCAGCCGGCCCAGGACAGGGCCCACCGGGGAGCTGTTTTTT
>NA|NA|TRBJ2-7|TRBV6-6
CASSKYLTDSYEQYF
TGTGCCAGCTCAAAGTACCTGACAGATTCCTACGAGCAGTACTTC
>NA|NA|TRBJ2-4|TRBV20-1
CSANPRHIQYF
TGCAGTGCTAACCCGAGGCACATTCAGTACTTC
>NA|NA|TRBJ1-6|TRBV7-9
CASSLDLGGVSPLHF
TGTGCCAGCAGCCTGGACTTAGGCGGGGTATCACCCCTCCACTTT
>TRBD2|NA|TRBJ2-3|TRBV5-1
CASSFGSSGGADTQYF
TGCGCCAGCAGCTTTGGTTCCAGCGGGGGGGCGGATACGCAGTATTTT
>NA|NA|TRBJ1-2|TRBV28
CASSLTDVYGYTF
TGTGCCAGCAGTTTAACAGACGTCTATGGCTACACCTTC
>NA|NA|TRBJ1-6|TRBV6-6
CASNYGGWNSPLHF
TGTGCCAGCAACTACGGTGGGTGGAATTCACCCCTCCACTTT
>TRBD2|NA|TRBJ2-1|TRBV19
CASSIDLAGDISNEQFF
TGTGCCAGTAGTATAGATCTAGCGGGAGACATTAGTAATGAGCAGTTCTTC
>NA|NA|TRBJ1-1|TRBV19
CASSINGRVTEAFF
TGTGCCAGTAGTATAAACGGGCGGGTGACTGAAGCTTTCTTT
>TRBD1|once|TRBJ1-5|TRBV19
CASSTAGTGGPQHF
TGTGCCAGTAGTACGGCCGGGACAGGGGGGCCCCAGCATTTT
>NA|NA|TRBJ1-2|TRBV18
CASSPSLGDGYTF
TGTGCCAGCTCACCGTCTCTGGGAGATGGCTACACCTTC
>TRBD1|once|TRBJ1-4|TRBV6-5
CASSYGTVNEKLFF
TGTGCCAGCAGTTACGGGACAGTTAATGAAAAACTGTTTTTT
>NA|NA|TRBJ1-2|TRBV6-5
CASSPWRDSLYGYTF
TGTGCCAGCAGCCCTTGGAGGGATTCCCTCTATGGCTACACCTTC